The rows below give T cell receptor beta chains drawn from one sample of a study of T cell repertoires in cytomegalovirus infection. Using its own MiXCR run on the reads, TCRdb lists one record per CDR3 protein. The sample carries 600,000 to 800,000 distinct CDR3 sequences, approximately 25% recorded once. The sequenced sample consisted of CD8+ T cells from PBMCs. The receptors were gathered from a human donor in good health (CMV status not recorded). Some clones in this sample may be carry-over from other donors' samples. CDR3s include the opening cysteine and the closing phenylalanine or tryptophan. A D gene is named only where the DNA matches it firmly. Size tells how often a clone was seen (once, few, many) or the class of an expanded clone, and some rows leave it out.

d_call: .
j_call: TRBJ2-2
v_call: TRBV7-3
clone_size: few
cdr3_aa: CASSYWDPLPPKDTGELFF
cdr3_nt: TGTGCCAGCAGCTATTGGGACCCTCTACCACCGAAGGACACCGGGGAGCTGTTTTTT

d_call: .
j_call: TRBJ2-7
v_call: TRBV4-1
clone_size: few
cdr3_aa: CASTPGRETYEQYF
cdr3_nt: TGCGCCAGCACCCCGGGAAGGGAGACATACGAGCAGTACTTC

d_call: .
j_call: TRBJ1-1
v_call: TRBV18
clone_size: .
cdr3_aa: CASSPQREGTEAFF
cdr3_nt: TGTGCCAGCTCACCACAGAGGGAGGGCACTGAAGCTTTCTTT

d_call: TRBD1
j_call: TRBJ2-1
v_call: TRBV4-1
clone_size: many
cdr3_aa: CASSQERTGNNEQFF
cdr3_nt: TGCGCCAGCAGCCAAGAGAGGACAGGGAACAATGAGCAGTTCTTC

d_call: .
j_call: TRBJ1-5
v_call: TRBV7-8
clone_size: many
cdr3_aa: CASSLMGGNQPQHF
cdr3_nt: TGTGCCAGCAGCTTAATGGGAGGCAATCAGCCCCAGCATTTT

d_call: .
j_call: TRBJ2-7
v_call: TRBV27
clone_size: few
cdr3_aa: CASSLTHSYEQYF
cdr3_nt: TGTGCCAGCAGTTTGACGCACTCCTACGAGCAGTACTTC

d_call: .
j_call: TRBJ2-1
v_call: TRBV14
clone_size: .
cdr3_aa: CASSLRLHSYNEQFF
cdr3_nt: TGTGCCAGCAGCCTGAGACTCCACTCCTACAATGAGCAGTTCTTC

d_call: TRBD2
j_call: TRBJ2-1
v_call: TRBV11-1
clone_size: many
cdr3_aa: CASSPRTSFYNEQFF
cdr3_nt: TGTGCCAGCAGCCCCCGGACTAGTTTCTACAATGAGCAGTTCTTC

d_call: TRBD1
j_call: TRBJ2-2
v_call: TRBV27
clone_size: few
cdr3_aa: CASSPRQGGTGELFF
cdr3_nt: TGTGCCAGCAGTCCCAGACAGGGGGGAACCGGGGAGCTGTTTTTT

d_call: .
j_call: TRBJ2-5
v_call: TRBV18
clone_size: few
cdr3_aa: CASSRASERQETQYF
cdr3_nt: TGTGCCAGCTCACGGGCCTCGGAGAGGCAAGAGACCCAGTACTTC

d_call: TRBD1
j_call: TRBJ2-1
v_call: TRBV12-3/TRBV12-4
clone_size: few
cdr3_aa: CASGDPGQIYNEQFF
cdr3_nt: TGTGCCAGCGGGGATCCGGGACAGATTTACAATGAGCAGTTCTTC

d_call: .
j_call: TRBJ1-5
v_call: TRBV20-1
clone_size: .
cdr3_aa: CSATENQPQHF
cdr3_nt: TGCAGTGCCACGGAAAATCAGCCCCAGCATTTT

d_call: .
j_call: TRBJ2-1
v_call: TRBV6-5
clone_size: .
cdr3_aa: CASSLFRDLTDNEQFF
cdr3_nt: TGTGCCAGCAGTTTATTCCGGGACCTAACAGACAATGAGCAGTTCTTC

d_call: .
j_call: TRBJ1-1
v_call: TRBV6-6
clone_size: few
cdr3_aa: CASSYRDGSNTEAFF
cdr3_nt: TGTGCCAGCAGTTACCGAGACGGGTCGAACACTGAAGCTTTCTTT

d_call: .
j_call: TRBJ2-7
v_call: TRBV10-3
clone_size: few
cdr3_aa: CATREVNYEQYF
cdr3_nt: TGTGCCACCCGAGAGGTTAACTACGAGCAGTACTTC

d_call: TRBD2
j_call: TRBJ2-1
v_call: TRBV7-7
clone_size: .
cdr3_aa: CASSLHGPLSGEIYNEQFF
cdr3_nt: TGTGCTAGCAGCTTACATGGCCCACTTAGCGGGGAGATTTACAATGAGCAGTTCTTC

d_call: .
j_call: TRBJ2-2
v_call: TRBV28
clone_size: .
cdr3_aa: CASSVHRVAGELFF
cdr3_nt: TGTGCCAGCAGTGTCCACAGGGTGGCCGGGGAGCTGTTTTTT

d_call: TRBD1
j_call: TRBJ2-5
v_call: TRBV28
clone_size: .
cdr3_aa: CASSDRGGETQYF
cdr3_nt: TGTGCCAGCAGCGACAGGGGAGGAGAGACCCAGTACTTC

d_call: .
j_call: TRBJ2-6
v_call: TRBV14
clone_size: .
cdr3_aa: CASSQDKGAGANVLTF
cdr3_nt: TGTGCCAGCAGCCAAGATAAAGGGGCTGGGGCCAACGTCCTGACTTTC

d_call: TRBD2
j_call: TRBJ2-1
v_call: TRBV2
clone_size: few
cdr3_aa: CATLAGRNEQFF
cdr3_nt: TGTGCCACCCTAGCGGGGAGGAATGAGCAGTTCTTC

d_call: .
j_call: TRBJ1-4
v_call: TRBV28
clone_size: many
cdr3_aa: CASSLQGHITNEKLFF
cdr3_nt: TGTGCCAGCAGTTTACAGGGGCATATAACTAATGAAAAACTGTTTTTT

d_call: .
j_call: TRBJ2-7
v_call: TRBV5-6
clone_size: .
cdr3_aa: CASSLGLDSVDEQYF
cdr3_nt: TGTGCCAGCAGCTTGGGTTTGGACAGCGTCGACGAGCAGTACTTC

d_call: TRBD1
j_call: TRBJ1-2
v_call: TRBV29-1
clone_size: many
cdr3_aa: CSAIEGQGDGYTF
cdr3_nt: TGCAGCGCTATTGAAGGACAGGGTGATGGCTACACCTTC

d_call: .
j_call: TRBJ2-7
v_call: TRBV6-6
clone_size: many
cdr3_aa: CASSSVSDRTAYEQYF
cdr3_nt: TGTGCCAGCAGTTCTGTGTCCGACAGGACCGCTTACGAGCAGTACTTC

d_call: .
j_call: TRBJ2-2
v_call: TRBV10-3
clone_size: few
cdr3_aa: CATEDPPVVLFF
cdr3_nt: TGTGCCACGGAGGATCCTCCGGTCGTGCTGTTTTTT

d_call: TRBD1
j_call: TRBJ1-1
v_call: TRBV19
clone_size: once
cdr3_aa: CVSRDRMNTEAFF
cdr3_nt: TGTGTCAGTCGGGACAGGATGAACACTGAAGCTTTCTTT

d_call: TRBD2
j_call: TRBJ2-3
v_call: TRBV20-1
clone_size: .
cdr3_aa: CSARDILAGGPVTTDTQYF
cdr3_nt: TGCAGTGCTAGAGATATACTAGCGGGGGGGCCGGTTACCACAGATACGCAGTATTTT